Reported below is one T cell receptor beta chain. This sample is part of a study of beta chain features in type 1 diabetes. Every isolated RNA sample was fully reverse transcribed, so sequencing captured expressed TCRB transcripts. Naive, central memory and regulatory T cell samples averaged approximately 3.6 million immunoSEQ reads each. The data were produced by immunoSEQ multiplex PCR, yet TCRdb's version contains in-frame clones alone and is incomplete. The table includes about 620,000 clones, roughly a sixth detected once. From germline, CDR1 is SGHAT and CDR2 FQNNGV. The V and J ends lost 1 base and 12 bases respectively, with 16 bases between them. This CDR3 has 13 amino acids.

The chain has TRBV11-2 and TRBJ2-7; D is unclear. This receptor was identified in a man aged 18 to 30 in good health. The sequencing input was naive CD4+ T cells from blood. The CDR3 coding sequence is TGTGCCAGCAGCTTAGGAGTCACTCGGCCGCGGTACTTC. Translation gives CASSLGVTRPRYF.